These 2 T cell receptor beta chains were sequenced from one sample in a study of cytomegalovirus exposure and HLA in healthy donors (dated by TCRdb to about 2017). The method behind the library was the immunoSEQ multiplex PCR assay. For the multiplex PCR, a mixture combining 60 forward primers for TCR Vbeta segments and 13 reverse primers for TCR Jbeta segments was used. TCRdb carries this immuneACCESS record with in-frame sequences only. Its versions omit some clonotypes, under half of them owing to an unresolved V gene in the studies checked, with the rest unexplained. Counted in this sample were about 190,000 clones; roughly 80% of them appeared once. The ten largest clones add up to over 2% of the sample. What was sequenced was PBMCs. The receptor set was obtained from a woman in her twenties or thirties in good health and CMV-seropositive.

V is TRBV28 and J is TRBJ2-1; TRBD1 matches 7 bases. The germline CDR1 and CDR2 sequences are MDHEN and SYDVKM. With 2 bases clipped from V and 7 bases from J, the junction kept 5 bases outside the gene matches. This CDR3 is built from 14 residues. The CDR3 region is CASSLDRVLNEQFF. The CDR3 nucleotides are TGTGCCAGCAGTTTAGACAGGGTTTTGAATGAGCAGTTCTTC.

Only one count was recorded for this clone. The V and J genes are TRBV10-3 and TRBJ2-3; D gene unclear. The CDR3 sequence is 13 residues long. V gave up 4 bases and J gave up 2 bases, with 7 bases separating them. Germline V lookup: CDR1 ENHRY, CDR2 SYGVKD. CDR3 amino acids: CAISGGPTDTQYF. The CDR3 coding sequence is TGTGCCATCAGTGGTGGCCCCACAGATACGCAGTATTTT.